This section outlines one T cell receptor beta chain sequence together with its context. Its target is not known. The source of the sample is a study of cytomegalovirus exposure and HLA in healthy donors. Study-wide results and limits: In a later analysis, CMV-associated beta chains were mostly HLA-associated, it appeared. HLA alleles showed associations with 16,951 TCR beta sequences in a later analysis, at a 0.05 false discovery rate.

60 Vbeta and 13 Jbeta primers were used in PCR. Libraries were prepared by immunoSEQ multiplex PCR; TCRdb keeps only in-frame clonotypes and omits some of them. This table has hundreds of thousands of clones, almost 85% appearing once. The origin of this receptor is a woman aged 40 to 55 in good health and CMV-seronegative. The sequencing sample was made of PBMCs.

CDR3 amino acids: CASSLGSGSEQYF. DNA for the CDR3: TGTGCCAGCAGCCTAGGATCGGGTAGCGAGCAGTACTTC. The gene calls are TRBV9 and TRBJ2-7, with unresolved D. With 4 bases removed from V and 6 bases from J, the gap between germline ends came to 14 bases. CDR3 length: 13 amino acids. Per germline, CDR1 SGDLS and CDR2 YYNGEE.